This TCR beta chain derives from a study of control samples from healthy donors and cancer patients. The ends were cut back, 7 bases at V and 1 base at J, with 16 bases in the middle. The CDR3 is 14 amino acids. Germline V gene sequence: CDR1 GTSNPN, CDR2 SVGIG (reference sequence). Only in-frame clones appear in the TCRdb table, and some are missing; sequencing was by immunoSEQ multiplex PCR. This sample carries 120,000 or so clones, approximately 90% of them seen once, and the ten largest clones take roughly 9.4%. The chain couples TRBV30 to TRBJ1-1, with TRBD1 as a possible D gene (6 bases). The clonotype was recovered from a man between 18 and 35 years old in good health. The source material was blood. The DNA of the CDR3 is TGTGCCTCCCGGGACAACTATCCGAACACTGAAGCTTTCTTT. It specifies CASRDNYPNTEAFF.